This T cell receptor (beta chain) was captured in a study of response to subunit inactivated influenza vaccine. Details on this clonotype: What it recognizes is unknown.

The study, taken as a whole, reports: Every seasonal influenza vaccination brings in few new T cells, the authors suggested.

Each CDR3 protein is one row after TCRdb ran MiXCR on the RT-PCR reads. The data hold 650,000 to 800,000 distinct CDR3 sequences, with approximately 15% observed a single time. The sample consisted of PBMCs from blood, taken 14 to 15 days before vaccination. The receptor was isolated from a man in his forties or fifties who received an inactivated influenza vaccine.

The DNA for the CDR3 is TGTGCCAGCAGCCAAGGATCGGCTAGCGGGGTCGGAGAGACCCAGTACTTC. Translation: CASSQGSASGVGETQYF. The chain couples TRBV4-2 to TRBJ2-5, with TRBD2 matching 9 bases. The CDR3 covers 17 residues. Germline CDR1 and CDR2: LGHNA and YNFKEQ. J gave up 4 bases and V 1 base, and 10 bases lay outside the gene matches.